This T cell receptor (beta chain) comes out of a study of T-cell reconstitution after alpha-beta-depleted transplantation in children. Whole-study findings and limits: Several hundred expanded graft clones reportedly supplied alpha-beta T cells about two months after transplant. Surviving thymic progenitors and recipient T cells were the source of high TCRbeta diversity at day 60 in some patients. Newly made T cells mostly supplied T-cell counts and diversity one year after transplant.

In the case of this clonotype: Its target is unknown.

Unique molecular identifiers tagged the TCRbeta library. Each CDR3 protein is one row after TCRdb ran MiXCR on the PCR reads. The table records about 980,000 distinct CDR3 sequences, 25% to 35% of them present only once. Germline loops: CDR1 MGHDK, CDR2 SYGVNS. The V gene end was trimmed by 5 bases and the J gene end by 4 bases; junction bases not matched to a gene: 6. The CDR3 is 15 residues long. The TCR was taken from a boy less than two years old who had a stem cell transplant for SCID, so the T cells may come from the graft donor. The J gene is TRBJ2-2, the V gene TRBV25-1; 8 bases map to TRBD2. Specimen: PBMCs, mostly from graft donor cells, collected 360 days after TCRalphabeta/CD19-depleted stem cell transplant. CDR3 sequence (DNA): TGTGCCAGCAGTTCCACCGGGACTAGCACCGGGGAGCTGTTTTTT. As protein: CASSSTGTSTGELFF. Looking up the rest from reference TRBV25-1 and TRBJ2-2 gives the full variable domain: EADIYQTPRYLVIGTGKKITLECSQTMGHDKMYWYQQDPGMELHLIHYSYGVNSTEKGDLSSESTVSRIRTEHFPLTLESARPSHTSQYLCASSSTGTSTGELFFGEGSRLTVL.